This passage covers 17 T cell receptor beta chains from one sample sequenced in a study of CXCR3-negative and CXCR3-positive naive CD8 T cells. UMI-tagged TRB cDNA libraries were built via 5' RACE. TCRdb re-called the 5' RACE reads and catalogs CDR3 proteins one per entry, DNA excluded. The sample features 50,000 to 65,000 distinct CDR3 sequences, with about a quarter in its top ten. Sequencing was carried out using memory CD8+ T cells from blood. These receptors were taken from a human donor in good health. Some clones in this sample may be carry-over from other donors' samples.

V and J are TRBV28 and TRBJ1-2; absent DNA, TCRdb's TRBD1 call cannot be checked. Germline V CDR1 and CDR2: MDHEN, SYDVKM. This CDR3 spans 15 amino acids. The CDR3 loop reads CASASLSGGDYGYTF.

This CDR3 is CSVPRTNEQFF. The gene calls are TRBV29-1 and TRBJ2-1. The length of the CDR3 is 11 residues. Germline V gives CDR1 SQVTM, CDR2 ANQGSEA.

The V call is TRBV15, the J call TRBJ2-2; TCRdb's D call of TRBD1 is untestable without DNA. CDR3 length: 16 residues. Germline V gives CDR1 LNHNV, CDR2 YYDKDF (reference sequence). The CDR3 loop is CATSRGGTGYTGELFF. The full variable domain, its missing parts supplied by reference TRBV15 and TRBJ2-2, is DAMVIQNPRYQVTQFGKPVTLSCSQTLNHNVMYWYQQKSSQAPKLLFHYYDKDFNNEADTPDNFQSRRPNTSFCFLDIRSPGLGDTAMYLCATSRGGTGYTGELFFGEGSRLTVL.

The V call is TRBV7-3, the J call TRBJ1-1; the TCRdb D gene call, TRBD1, has no DNA to confirm it. The CDR3 loop spans 14 amino acids. Germline CDR1 is SGHTA and CDR2 is FQGTGA. CDR3 sequence reads: CASSYRAADTEAFF.

The V gene is TRBV6-6, the J gene TRBJ1-5. Germline V CDR1 and CDR2: MNHNY, SVGAGI (reference sequence). The CDR3 has 13 residues. CDR3 loop: CASTVYSNQPQHF.

V gene TRBV7-9 combines with J gene TRBJ2-6; TCRdb proposes TRBD1, but this gene call is untestable without DNA. From germline, CDR1 is SEHNR and CDR2 FQNEAQ (reference sequence). The CDR3 totals 14 residues. The CDR3 sequence is CASSLDRVGNVLTF.

The genes are TRBV4-1 and TRBJ2-7. From germline, CDR1 is MGHRA and CDR2 YSYEKL. This CDR3 comprises 14 residues. This CDR3 is CASSRAVTTGEQYF.

CDR3 sequence reads: CASSPREGHYEQYF. This sequence joins TRBV7-2 and TRBJ2-7; TCRdb's D call, TRBD2, is unchecked because there is no DNA. Germline loops: CDR1 SGHTA, CDR2 FQGNSA. The CDR3 runs to 14 residues.

The chain joins TRBV20-1 to TRBJ2-1. Germline CDR1 DFQATT, CDR2 SNEGSKA (reference sequence). This CDR3 region has 14 residues. The CDR3 loop is CSARPSTSHNEQFF.

The rearrangement links TRBV28 to TRBJ2-3; TCRdb names TRBD2, which stays unverified in the absence of DNA. CDR1 is MDHEN and CDR2 is SYDVKM in the germline V gene. The CDR3 sequence is 16 residues long. The CDR3 sequence: CASSPPLAGGLDTQYF.

The J gene is TRBJ1-2, the V gene TRBV12-3 or TRBV12-4; TCRdb indicates TRBD1, and absent DNA this call remains unverified. The CDR3 contains 15 residues. CDR3 region: CASSLMQGANYGYTF.

The chain combines TRBV12-3 or TRBV12-4 with TRBJ1-1. This CDR3 region has 12 residues. The CDR3 is CASGFSRIEAFF.

The rearrangement links TRBV7-2 to TRBJ1-2; lacking DNA, the TRBD1 call made by TCRdb goes unchecked. Looked up from germline, CDR1 is SGHTA and CDR2 is FQGNSA. CDR3 length: 12 amino acids. CDR3 region: CASSLGEGTGGF.

The V call is TRBV2, the J call TRBJ2-7. The V gene's germline CDR1 is SNHLY and CDR2 FYNNEI. This CDR3 comprises 12 residues. The CDR3 loop reads CASSEAWAGQYF. The full variable domain, its missing parts supplied by reference TRBV2 and TRBJ2-7, is EPEVTQTPSHQVTQMGQEVILRCVPISNHLYFYWYRQILGQKVEFLVSFYNNEISEKSEIFDDQFSVERPDGSNFTLKIRSTKLEDSAMYFCASSEAWAGQYFGPGTRLTVT.

The chain is built from TRBV3-1 and TRBJ1-1. The germline V gene encodes CDR1 LGHDT and CDR2 YNNKEL (reference sequence). The CDR3 contains 15 residues. This CDR3 is CASSQASLSNTEAFF.

The chain couples TRBV2 to TRBJ2-1; lacking DNA, the TRBD2 call made by TCRdb goes unchecked. The CDR3 sequence is 12 residues long. Germline values: CDR1 SNHLY, CDR2 FYNNEI. CDR3 sequence: CASSDPPDEQFF.

V and J are TRBV7-6 and TRBJ2-7; TCRdb proposes TRBD1, but this gene call is untestable without DNA. Germline V gene data show CDR1 as SGHVS and CDR2 as FNYEAQ. The CDR3 totals 14 residues. The CDR3 sequence: CASSSGGQSYEQYF.